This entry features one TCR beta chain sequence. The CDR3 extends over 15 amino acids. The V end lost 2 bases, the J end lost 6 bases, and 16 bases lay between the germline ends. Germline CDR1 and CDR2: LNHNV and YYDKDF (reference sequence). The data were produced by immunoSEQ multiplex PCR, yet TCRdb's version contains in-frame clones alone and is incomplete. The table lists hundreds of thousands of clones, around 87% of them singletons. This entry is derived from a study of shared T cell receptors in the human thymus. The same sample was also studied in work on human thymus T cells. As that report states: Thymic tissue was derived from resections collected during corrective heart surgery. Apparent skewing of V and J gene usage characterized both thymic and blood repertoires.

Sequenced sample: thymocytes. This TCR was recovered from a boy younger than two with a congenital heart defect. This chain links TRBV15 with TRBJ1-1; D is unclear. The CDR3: CATSRYYSRDSEAFF. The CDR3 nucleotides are TGTGCCACCAGCAGATATTATAGTAGAGACTCTGAAGCTTTCTTT. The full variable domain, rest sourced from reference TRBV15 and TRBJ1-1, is DAMVIQNPRYQVTQFGKPVTLSCSQTLNHNVMYWYQQKSSQAPKLLFHYYDKDFNNEADTPDNFQSRRPNTSFCFLDIRSPGLGDTAMYLCATSRYYSRDSEAFFGQGTRLTVV.